Below, 22 T cell receptor beta chains from the same sample are listed, as sequenced in a study of shared clonotypes between healthy human individuals. Some clones are missing from TCRdb's copy, which holds only in-frame ones; the method was immunoSEQ multiplex PCR. The table shows around 1.1 million clones, with approximately 77% occurring only once. Sequencing was carried out using memory CD4+ T cells from PBMCs. Described subset: CD45RA-negative fraction. The source is a man younger than 35 in good health. Some clones in this sample may be carry-over from other donors' samples.

The gene calls are TRBV4-1 and TRBJ1-5; a possible D gene is TRBD1 (5 bases). The CDR3 length is 17 residues. V was trimmed by 4 bases and J by 3 bases, leaving 19 bases between them. Germline CDR1 MGHRA, CDR2 YSYEKL. CDR3 bases: TGCGCCAGCAGCCCGGGACCCGCCATTACCCTCAATCAGCCCCAGCATTTT. This translates into CASSPGPAITLNQPQHF.

The gene calls are TRBV30 and TRBJ2-2; D is possibly TRBD2 (5 bases). The CDR3 is 17 amino acids. Trimming shortened V by 4 bases and J by 2 bases, and 20 bases separated the two germline ends. From germline, CDR1 is GTSNPN and CDR2 SVGIG (reference sequence). The CDR3 sequence is CAWTSRREGFNTGELFF. In DNA form, the CDR3 reads TGTGCCTGGACGTCGCGAAGAGAGGGCTTTAACACCGGGGAGCTGTTTTTT.

This chain joins TRBV18 and TRBJ2-5; a possible D gene is TRBD1 (6 bases). CDR1 and CDR2 from the germline V gene are KGHSH and LQKENI. The V gene lost 0 bases and the J gene lost 3 bases, with 11 bases spanning the gap. The CDR3 consists of 15 residues. CDR3 residues: CASSPPANREETQYF. The CDR3 coding sequence is TGTGCCAGCTCACCACCGGCGAACAGGGAAGAGACCCAGTACTTC. Drawing the rest from reference TRBV18 and TRBJ2-5, the complete variable domain is NAGVMQNPRHLVRRRGQEARLRCSPMKGHSHVYWYRQLPEEGLKFMVYLQKENIIDESGMPKERFSAEFPKEGPSILRIQQVVRGDSAAYFCASSPPANREETQYFGPGTRLLVL.

The table lists this clone with many counts. The chain carries TRBV27 and TRBJ2-7, with 10 positions matching TRBD2. The germline V gene has CDR1 MNHEY and CDR2 SMNVEV (reference sequence). J lost 6 bases, V lost 2 bases, and 13 bases had no gene match. The length of the CDR3 is 17 residues. The CDR3 reads CASSLPSGRAFLSEQYF. The CDR3 DNA reads as TGTGCCAGCAGTTTACCGAGCGGGAGGGCCTTTCTCTCCGAGCAGTACTTC.

CDR3 in amino acids: CASSQGQAKNTEAFF. DNA of the CDR3: TGTGCCAGCTCCCAGGGACAGGCGAAAAACACTGAAGCTTTCTTT. This chain connects TRBV18 to TRBJ1-1; 8 nucleotides agree with TRBD1. This CDR3 region has 15 residues. V shed 6 bases and J 2 bases; nucleotides not matched to a gene: 8. Germline values: CDR1 KGHSH, CDR2 LQKENI.

This rearrangement joins TRBV25-1 to TRBJ2-1; 7 bases agree with TRBD1. This CDR3 spans 14 amino acids. Germline loops: CDR1 MGHDK, CDR2 SYGVNS. V gave up 7 bases and J gave up 1 base; unmatched junction bases: 4. CDR3 amino acids: CASTRQGSYNEQFF. For the CDR3, the DNA is TGTGCCAGCACGAGACAGGGATCCTACAATGAGCAGTTCTTC.

There are a few counts of this clone. The chain uses TRBV5-1 and TRBJ1-1; tentatively, D is TRBD1 (5 bases). CDR1 SGHRS and CDR2 YFSETQ come from the germline V gene. V dropped 4 bases and J dropped 6 bases, with 13 bases sitting between them. The CDR3 has 13 amino acids. CDR3 in amino acids: CASSIPGTSEAFF. The CDR3 coding sequence is TGCGCCAGCAGCATTCCCGGGACCTCTGAAGCTTTCTTT.

V is TRBV19 and J is TRBJ2-3, with D hard to call. Between the trimmed V and J ends, which lost 5 bases and 2 bases, there was a span of 5 bases. Germline CDR1 reads LNHDA; CDR2 reads SQIVND (reference sequence). The CDR3 runs to 12 residues. CDR3 DNA: TGTGCCAGTAGTCCATACACAGATACGCAGTATTTT. Its protein is CASSPYTDTQYF.

The chain carries TRBV27 and TRBJ2-7; 7 bases match TRBD1. The CDR3 extends over 15 amino acids. Germline V lookup: CDR1 MNHEY, CDR2 SMNVEV (reference sequence). The V gene end was trimmed by 2 bases and the J gene end by 1 base; junction bases not matched to a gene: 5. This CDR3 is CASSLLSQGSYEQYF. As DNA, the CDR3 is TGTGCCAGCAGTTTACTTTCACAGGGGTCCTACGAGCAGTACTTC.

The genes are TRBV28 and TRBJ1-2; tentative D call: TRBD1 (6 bases). The V end was cut by 8 bases, the J end by 1 base, with 17 bases between. The CDR3 extends over 15 amino acids. Germline V gene lookup returns CDR1 MDHEN and CDR2 SYDVKM. The CDR3 spells CASQSQGTFNYGYTF. CDR3 sequence (DNA): TGTGCCAGCCAGTCCCAGGGGACGTTTAACTATGGCTACACCTTC.

For the CDR3, the DNA is TGTGCCAGCAGCGAGGGGGGAGGAGAGGCTGAAGCTTTCTTT. Amino acids: CASSEGGGEAEAFF. The V and J genes are TRBV9 and TRBJ1-1, with D possibly being TRBD1 (6 bases). V lost 3 bases and J 6 bases, leaving 15 bases between the germline ends. The CDR3 is 14 residues long. Per the germline V gene, CDR1 is SGDLS and CDR2 is YYNGEE. Full variable domain (missing parts from reference TRBV9 and TRBJ1-1): DSGVTQTPKHLITATGQRVTLRCSPRSGDLSVYWYQQSLDQGLQFLIQYYNGEERAKGNILERFSAQQFPDLHSELNLSSLELGDSALYFCASSEGGGEAEAFFGQGTRLTVV.

This clone was detected a few times. Other DNA sequences within the sample encode an identical CDR3. This chain uses TRBV30 with TRBJ2-7, with 7 bases lining up with TRBD2. V lost 0 bases, J lost 1 base, and 3 bases stayed unmatched. CDR3 size: 14 residues. CDR1 and CDR2 (germline): GTSNPN, SVGIG (reference sequence). The CDR3 is CAWSVGGSSYEQYF. The CDR3, as DNA: TGTGCCTGGAGTGTTGGCGGGAGTTCCTACGAGCAGTACTTC. The variable domain in full, completed from reference TRBV30 and TRBJ2-7, reads SQTIHQWPATLVQPVGSPLSLECTVEGTSNPNLYWYRQAAGRGLQLLFYSVGIGQISSEVPQNLSASRPQDRQFILSSKKLLLSDSGFYLCAWSVGGSSYEQYFGPGTRLTVT.

This rearrangement joins TRBV6-5 to TRBJ2-5; the D gene is possibly TRBD2 (6 bases). V was cut by 6 bases and J by 4 bases, with 12 bases left in between. The CDR3 runs 13 residues. The germline CDR1 and CDR2 sequences are MNHEY and SVGAGI. The CDR3 DNA is TGTGCCAGCAGATCCCCCGGGGGAGAGACCCAGTACTTC. It specifies CASRSPGGETQYF.

A remark on this clone: A read error likely explains this, since a far larger clone differs by one base. The same CDR3 arises from other DNA sequences in this sample as well. This chain joins TRBV9 and TRBJ2-3, with 9 bases fitting TRBD1. Germline V lookup: CDR1 SGDLS, CDR2 YYNGEE. The CDR3 has 13 residues. Losses at the gene ends were 4 bases for V and 6 bases for J; bases not matched to a gene: 3. This CDR3 reads CASSPGTGDTQYF. The CDR3 DNA reads as TGTGCCAGCAGCCCCGGGACAGGGGATACGCAGTATTTT.

This clone was picked up one time. This rearrangement joins TRBV5-4 to TRBJ2-5, with D maybe TRBD2 (7 bases). Germline CDR1 reads SGHNT; CDR2 reads YYREEE (reference sequence). V lost 4 bases and J lost 3, with 19 bases in between. The CDR3 runs to 16 residues. The CDR3 sequence is CASSQRGGGPEETQYF. The CDR3 DNA reads TGTGCCAGCAGCCAAAGAGGGGGAGGGCCGGAAGAGACCCAGTACTTC. Supplemented by reference TRBV5-4 and TRBJ2-5, the full variable domain reads ETGVTQSPTHLIKTRGQQVTLRCSSQSGHNTVSWYQQALGQGPQFIFQYYREEENGRGNFPPRFSGLQFPNYSSELNVNALELDDSALYLCASSQRGGGPEETQYFGPGTRLLVL.

The genes are TRBV7-2 and TRBJ2-7; unclear D gene. V was pared by 2 bases and J by 4 bases, with 9 bases between. CDR1 is SGHTA, CDR2 FQGNSA, per germline. The CDR3 sequence is 13 residues long. The CDR3 protein is CASSLFIRYEQYF. The CDR3 DNA reads TGTGCCAGCAGCTTATTTATTAGGTACGAGCAGTACTTC.

The V call is TRBV28, the J call TRBJ1-4; 12 nucleotides align to TRBD1. CDR1 MDHEN and CDR2 SYDVKM come from the germline V gene. J lost 7 bases, V lost 5 bases, and 14 bases had no gene match. This CDR3 is 18 amino acids long. The CDR3 sequence is CASSPRDRGQQSSEKLFF. The CDR3 DNA reads as TGTGCCAGCAGTCCGCGGGACAGGGGGCAACAGAGTTCTGAAAAACTGTTTTTT.

The chain employs TRBV5-4 and TRBJ1-1, with D unresolved. Germline V gene data show CDR1 as SGHNT and CDR2 as YYREEE (reference sequence). The CDR3 is 12 amino acids. The V gene lost 0 bases and the J gene lost 6 bases, with 6 bases spanning the gap. CDR3 in amino acids: CASSLAKAEAFF. DNA for the CDR3: TGTGCCAGCAGCTTGGCCAAAGCTGAAGCTTTCTTT.

Turning to this clone: One junction end does not reproduce the germline sequence, and a read error may be involved. The V and J genes are TRBV27 and TRBJ2-1; perhaps TRBD1 as D (6 bases). In germline, CDR1 is MNHEY, CDR2 SMNVEV (reference sequence). The length of the CDR3 is 16 residues. CDR3 sequence (DNA): TGTGCCAGCAGTCCGGTTTGGGGGCGGTCCTACAAAGAGCAGTTCTTC. Translating gives CASSPVWGRSYKEQFF.

This clone was seen ten or more times. The rearrangement joins TRBV2 to TRBJ2-5, with D hard to call. Germline CDR1 SNHLY, CDR2 FYNNEI. The CDR3 is 13 amino acids. Between the trimmed V and J ends, which lost 6 bases and 2 bases, there was a span of 10 bases. In DNA, the CDR3 is TGTGCCAGCAGCCCCTATACACAAGAGACCCAGTACTTC. Its protein is CASSPYTQETQYF.

The gene calls are TRBV6-1 and TRBJ1-2; perhaps TRBD1 as D (5 bases). From germline, CDR1 is MNHNS and CDR2 SASEGT. Trimming removed 0 bases at V and 8 bases at J, with 16 bases between. The CDR3 is 15 amino acids. For the CDR3, the DNA is TGTGCCAGCAGTGAAGCCGCAGGGTTCATATGGGGCTACACCTTC. Amino acid sequence: CASSEAAGFIWGYTF.

This clone was seen at least ten times. The chain carries TRBV29-1 and TRBJ2-2, with a tentative D call TRBD1 (6 bases). Germline V gives CDR1 SQVTM, CDR2 ANQGSEA. CDR3 length: 15 residues. Between the trimmed V and J ends, which lost 3 bases and 0 bases, there was a span of 11 bases. The CDR3 reads CSVEARTANTGELFF. CDR3 sequence (DNA): TGCAGCGTTGAGGCGCGGACAGCGAACACCGGGGAGCTGTTTTTT.